This T cell receptor beta chain is drawn from a study of shared clonotypes between healthy human individuals. Study conclusions and caveats: Clonotype sharing across a few donors was observed for about 4.8% of naive CD4 clonotypes.

The split of CD4+ cells yielded CD45RA+ naive and CD45RA-negative memory subsets. Notes on this clone: Its antigen is unidentified.

In the sorted-subset replicate PCRs, about 190 ng DNA, 25,000 to 30,000 T cell genomes, was used. The method was immunoSEQ multiplex PCR; TCRdb's version includes in-frame clones alone and lacks a portion of them. The sample has more than 2 million clones, 95% seen once. The sequenced sample was naive CD4+ T cells sorted from blood. Subset meaning: CD45RA+ positively selected. The clonotype comes from a man younger than 35 in good health.

DNA of the CDR3: TGTGCCAGCAGCTCGCAGGGTAGTAAGGAAGCTTTCTTT. It codes for CASSSQGSKEAFF. The V gene is TRBV7-3, the J gene TRBJ1-1; D is perhaps TRBD1 (5 bases). Germline CDR1 reads SGHTA; CDR2 reads FQGTGA. The CDR3 length is 13 residues. Trimming took off 4 bases at V and 8 bases at J, with 14 bases between the two ends.